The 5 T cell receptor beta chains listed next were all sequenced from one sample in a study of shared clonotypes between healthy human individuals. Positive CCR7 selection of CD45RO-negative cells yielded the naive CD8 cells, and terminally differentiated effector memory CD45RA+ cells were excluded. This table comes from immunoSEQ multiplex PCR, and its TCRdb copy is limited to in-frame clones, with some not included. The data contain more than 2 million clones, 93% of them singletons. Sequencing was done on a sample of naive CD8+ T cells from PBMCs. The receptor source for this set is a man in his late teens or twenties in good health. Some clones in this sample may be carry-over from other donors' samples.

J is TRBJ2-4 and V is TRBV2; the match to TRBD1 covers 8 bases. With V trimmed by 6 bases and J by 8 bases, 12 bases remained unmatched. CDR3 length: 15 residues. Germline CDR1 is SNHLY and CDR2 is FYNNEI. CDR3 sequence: CASRGNDRGWDIQYF. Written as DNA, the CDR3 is TGTGCCAGCAGGGGCAACGACAGGGGTTGGGACATTCAGTACTTC.

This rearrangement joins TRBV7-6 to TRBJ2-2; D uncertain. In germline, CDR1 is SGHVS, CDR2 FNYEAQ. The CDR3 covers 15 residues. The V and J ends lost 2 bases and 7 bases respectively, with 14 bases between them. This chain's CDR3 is CASSLSSGPGGELFF. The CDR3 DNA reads TGTGCCAGCAGCTTATCATCCGGCCCTGGCGGGGAGCTGTTTTTT.

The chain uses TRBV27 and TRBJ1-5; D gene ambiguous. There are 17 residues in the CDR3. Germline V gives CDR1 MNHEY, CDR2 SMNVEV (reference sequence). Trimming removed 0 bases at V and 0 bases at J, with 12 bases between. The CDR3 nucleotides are TGTGCCAGCAGTTTATCCCGTCGGGCAGATAGCAATCAGCCCCAGCATTTT. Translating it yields CASSLSRRADSNQPQHF.

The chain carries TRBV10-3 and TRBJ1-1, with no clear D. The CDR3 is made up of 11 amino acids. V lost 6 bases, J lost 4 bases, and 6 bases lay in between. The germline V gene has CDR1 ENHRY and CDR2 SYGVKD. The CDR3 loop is CAISQGTEAFF. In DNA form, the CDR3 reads TGTGCCATCAGCCAAGGCACTGAAGCTTTCTTT.

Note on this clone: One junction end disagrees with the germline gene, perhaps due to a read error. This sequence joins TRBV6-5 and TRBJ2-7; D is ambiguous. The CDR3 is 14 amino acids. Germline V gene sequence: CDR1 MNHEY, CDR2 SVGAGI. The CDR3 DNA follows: TGTGCCAGCAGCCCCCTCAGGTCCTCCGACGAGCAGTACTTC. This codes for CASSPLRSSDEQYF.